The clone carrying this TCR beta chain was found a few times. The antigen remains unidentified. This specimen comes from a study of cytomegalovirus exposure and HLA in healthy donors. On the study more broadly: The study's early data release held tens of millions of unique TCRs from HLA-typed donors.

General observations from the study: Productive rates of about 90% or about 30% were seen for most TCR beta V segments in an earlier analysis.

Primers for the PCR totalled 60 Vbeta and 13 Jbeta. Some clones are missing from TCRdb's copy, which holds only in-frame ones; the method was immunoSEQ multiplex PCR. In the table there are 270,000 or so clones, over 90% of which are singletons. This CDR3 region has 15 residues. The V end was cut by 2 bases, the J end by 4 bases, with 14 bases between. The chain combines TRBV23-1 with TRBJ1-2; D unresolved. TRBV23-1 qualifies as an ORF whose function is uncertain. The TCR was taken from a girl aged 2 to 10 in good health and CMV-seronegative. Material for sequencing was PBMCs. The CDR3 coding sequence is TGCGCCAGCAGTCAAAAGAAGTCCAGTCCCTATGGCTACACCTTC. Its protein is CASSQKKSSPYGYTF.